This TCR beta chain was captured in a study of long-term antiretroviral therapy in people with HIV. Study-wide results and limits: Those clones which expanded before ART made up the dominant part of the repertoire at all time points.

Survey level was the resolution at which the v3.0 immunoSEQ assay ran. TCRdb keeps only in-frame clones here, not all; method: immunoSEQ multiplex PCR. The sample holds about 15,000 clones, around 90% seen once. Germline CDR1 is LNHDA and CDR2 is SQIVND (reference sequence). This CDR3 has 15 amino acids. V was pared by 7 bases and J by 2 bases, with 6 bases of the junction left unmatched. Note on this clone: The antigen is undetermined.

The chain combines TRBV19 with TRBJ2-3; TRBD2 agrees at 10 bases. This TCR was recovered from a man aged 60-69 years with HIV. The sequencing here drew on unsorted PBMCs, taken 0.3 years after starting antiretroviral therapy. The chain's CDR3 is CASTRTSGYTDTQYF. The DNA of the CDR3 is TGTGCCAGTACCAGGACTAGCGGATACACAGATACGCAGTATTTT.